This TCR beta chain originates from a study of shared clonotypes between healthy human individuals. TCRdb's copy holds only in-frame clones and misses some; the assay was immunoSEQ multiplex PCR. The data contain roughly 600,000 clones, roughly 98% of them singletons. CDR1 SGDLS and CDR2 YYNGEE come from the germline V gene. V lost 4 bases, J lost 0 bases, and 14 bases lay in between. CDR3 length equals 15 residues. The naive CD8 subset, CD45RO-negative cells positively selected for CCR7, excluded terminally differentiated effector memory CD45RA+ cells. Findings of the study overall: Sampling involved blood alone; tissue repertoires likely differ. Of the naive CD4 clonotypes, roughly 5% were shared across a handful of donors. Rarefaction gave evidence that sorted-subset sequencing remained incomplete despite large depth.

This clone came up a few times. Its specificity is unknown. The chain uses TRBV9 and TRBJ2-7, with D perhaps assigned TRBD1 or TRBD2 (5 bases each). The source material was naive CD8+ T cells sorted from blood. This clonotype was sampled from a man in his thirties or forties in good health. The CDR3 sequence is CASSSRDGISYEQYF. DNA of the CDR3: TGTGCCAGCAGCAGCCGGGACGGGATCTCCTACGAGCAGTACTTC.